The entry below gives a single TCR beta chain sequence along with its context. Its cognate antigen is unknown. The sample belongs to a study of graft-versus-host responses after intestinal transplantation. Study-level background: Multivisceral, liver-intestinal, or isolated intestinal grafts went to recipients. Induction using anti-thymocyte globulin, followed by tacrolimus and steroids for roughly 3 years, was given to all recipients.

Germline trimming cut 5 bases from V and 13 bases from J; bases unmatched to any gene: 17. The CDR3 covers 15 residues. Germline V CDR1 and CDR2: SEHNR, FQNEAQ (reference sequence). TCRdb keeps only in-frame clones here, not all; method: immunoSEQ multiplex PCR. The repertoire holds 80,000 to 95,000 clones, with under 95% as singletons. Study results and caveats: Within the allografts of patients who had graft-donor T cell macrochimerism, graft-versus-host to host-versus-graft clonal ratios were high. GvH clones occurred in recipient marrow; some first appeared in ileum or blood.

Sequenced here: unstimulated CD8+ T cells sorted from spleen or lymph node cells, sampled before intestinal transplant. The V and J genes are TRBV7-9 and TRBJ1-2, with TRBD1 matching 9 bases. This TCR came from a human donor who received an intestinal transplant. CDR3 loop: CASSQKNRGQEVFTF. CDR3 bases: TGTGCCAGCAGCCAGAAAAACAGGGGGCAGGAGGTGTTCACCTTC.